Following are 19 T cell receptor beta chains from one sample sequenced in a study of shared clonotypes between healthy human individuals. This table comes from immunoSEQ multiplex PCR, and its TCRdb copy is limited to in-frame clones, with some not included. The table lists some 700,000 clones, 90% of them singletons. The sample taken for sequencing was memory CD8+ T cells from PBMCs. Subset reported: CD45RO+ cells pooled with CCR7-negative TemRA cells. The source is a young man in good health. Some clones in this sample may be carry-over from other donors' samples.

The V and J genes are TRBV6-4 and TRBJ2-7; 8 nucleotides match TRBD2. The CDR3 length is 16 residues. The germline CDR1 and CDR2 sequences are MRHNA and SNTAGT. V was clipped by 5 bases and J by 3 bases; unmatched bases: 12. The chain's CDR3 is CASSPFGAGVSYEQYF. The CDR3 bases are TGTGCCAGCAGTCCCTTTGGAGCGGGAGTCAGCTACGAGCAGTACTTC.

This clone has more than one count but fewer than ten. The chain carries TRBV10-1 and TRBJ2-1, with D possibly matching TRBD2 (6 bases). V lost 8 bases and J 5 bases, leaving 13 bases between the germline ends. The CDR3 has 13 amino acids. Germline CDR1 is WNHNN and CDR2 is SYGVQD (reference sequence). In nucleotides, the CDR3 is TGCGCCAGCCCACGGGGGTCTAACAATGAGCAGTTCTTC. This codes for CASPRGSNNEQFF.

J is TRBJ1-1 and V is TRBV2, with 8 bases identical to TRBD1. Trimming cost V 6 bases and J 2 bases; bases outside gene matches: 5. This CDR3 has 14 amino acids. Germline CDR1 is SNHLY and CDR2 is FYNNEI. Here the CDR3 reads CASREGTGNTEAFF. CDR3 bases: TGTGCCAGCAGGGAGGGGACAGGAAACACTGAAGCTTTCTTT.

The CDR3 nucleotides are TGTGCCAGCAGTGAAGGGTGGGGCCACTTATCTGGCTACACCTTC. This codes for CASSEGWGHLSGYTF. The chain uses TRBV25-1 and TRBJ1-2, with D possibly being TRBD1 (5 bases). Trimming took 2 bases from V and 7 from J, leaving 17 bases between them. CDR3 length: 15 amino acids. The germline V gene encodes CDR1 MGHDK and CDR2 SYGVNS.

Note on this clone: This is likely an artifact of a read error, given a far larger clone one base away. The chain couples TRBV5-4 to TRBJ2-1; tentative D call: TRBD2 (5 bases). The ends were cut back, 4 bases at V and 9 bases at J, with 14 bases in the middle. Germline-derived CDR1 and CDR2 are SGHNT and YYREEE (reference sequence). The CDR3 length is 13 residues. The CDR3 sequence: CASSTESGSEQFF. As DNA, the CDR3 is TGTGCCAGCAGCACCGAATCGGGAAGTGAGCAGTTCTTC. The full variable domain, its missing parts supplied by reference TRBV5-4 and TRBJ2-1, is ETGVTQSPTHLIKTRGQQVTLRCSSQSGHNTVSWYQQALGQGPQFIFQYYREEENGRGNFPPRFSGLQFPNYSSELNVNALELDDSALYLCASSTESGSEQFFGPGTRLTVL.

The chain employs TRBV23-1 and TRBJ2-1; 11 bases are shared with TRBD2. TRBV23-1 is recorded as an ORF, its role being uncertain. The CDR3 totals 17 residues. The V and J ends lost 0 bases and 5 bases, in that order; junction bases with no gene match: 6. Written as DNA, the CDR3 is TGCGCCAGCAGTCAATCCTTCAAGGGACTAGCGGACAATGAGCAGTTCTTC. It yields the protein CASSQSFKGLADNEQFF.

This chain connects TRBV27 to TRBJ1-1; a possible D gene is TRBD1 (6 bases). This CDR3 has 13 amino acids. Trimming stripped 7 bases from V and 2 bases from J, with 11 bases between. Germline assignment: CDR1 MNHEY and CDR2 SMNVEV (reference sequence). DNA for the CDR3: TGTGCCAGCAAACTGGGGGGCAACACTGAAGCTTTCTTT. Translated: CASKLGGNTEAFF.

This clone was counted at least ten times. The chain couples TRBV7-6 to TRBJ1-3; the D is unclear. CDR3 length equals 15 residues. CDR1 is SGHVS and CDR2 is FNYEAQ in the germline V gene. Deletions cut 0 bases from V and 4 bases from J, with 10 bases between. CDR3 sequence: CASSLAPGRGNTIYF. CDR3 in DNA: TGTGCCAGCAGCTTAGCACCAGGCAGAGGAAACACCATATATTTT.

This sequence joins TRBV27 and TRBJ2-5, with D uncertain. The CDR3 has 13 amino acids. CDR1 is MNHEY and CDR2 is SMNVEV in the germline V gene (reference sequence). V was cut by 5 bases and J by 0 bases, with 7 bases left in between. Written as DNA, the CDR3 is TGTGCCAGCAGTCCACAGTACCAAGAGACCCAGTACTTC. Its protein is CASSPQYQETQYF.

This CDR3 is CASSLGPAVGTDTQYF. CDR3 nucleotide sequence: TGCGCCAGCAGCTTGGGACCCGCGGTGGGCACAGATACGCAGTATTTT. J is TRBJ2-3 and V is TRBV5-1, with no clear D. The CDR3 contains 16 residues. Germline V gene data show CDR1 as SGHRS and CDR2 as YFSETQ. Trimming took 0 bases from V and 1 from J, leaving 12 bases between them.

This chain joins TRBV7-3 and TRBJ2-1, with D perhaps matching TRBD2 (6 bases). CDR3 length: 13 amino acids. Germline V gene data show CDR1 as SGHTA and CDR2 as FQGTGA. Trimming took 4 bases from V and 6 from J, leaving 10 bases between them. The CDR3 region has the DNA TGTGCCAGCAGCTGGGGACTCTCCAATGAGCAGTTCTTC. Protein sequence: CASSWGLSNEQFF.

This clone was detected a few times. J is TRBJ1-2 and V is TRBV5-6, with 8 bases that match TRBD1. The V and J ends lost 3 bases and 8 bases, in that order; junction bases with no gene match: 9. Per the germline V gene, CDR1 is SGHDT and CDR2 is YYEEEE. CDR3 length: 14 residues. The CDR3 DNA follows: TGTGCCAGCAGCTGGAGGACAGGGTCAGGAGGCTACACCTTC. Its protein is CASSWRTGSGGYTF.

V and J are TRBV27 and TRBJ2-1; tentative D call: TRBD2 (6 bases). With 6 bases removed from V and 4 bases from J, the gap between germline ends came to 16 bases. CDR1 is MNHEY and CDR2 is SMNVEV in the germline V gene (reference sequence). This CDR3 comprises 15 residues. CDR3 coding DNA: TGTGCCAGCAGACTCTCGGTGGAGGGTTACAATGAGCAGTTCTTC. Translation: CASRLSVEGYNEQFF.

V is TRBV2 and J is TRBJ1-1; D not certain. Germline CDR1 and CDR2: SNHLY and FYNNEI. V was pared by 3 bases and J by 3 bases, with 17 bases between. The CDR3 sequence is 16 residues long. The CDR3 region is CASSEGSEGRYTEAFF. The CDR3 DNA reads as TGTGCCAGCAGTGAGGGGTCCGAGGGCAGGTACACTGAAGCTTTCTTT.

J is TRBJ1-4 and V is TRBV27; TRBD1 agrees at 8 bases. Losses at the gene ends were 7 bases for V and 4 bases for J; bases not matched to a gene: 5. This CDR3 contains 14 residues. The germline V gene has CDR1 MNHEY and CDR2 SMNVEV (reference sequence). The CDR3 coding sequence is TGTGCCAGCACAAACACAGGGGGTAATGAAAAACTGTTTTTT. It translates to CASTNTGGNEKLFF.

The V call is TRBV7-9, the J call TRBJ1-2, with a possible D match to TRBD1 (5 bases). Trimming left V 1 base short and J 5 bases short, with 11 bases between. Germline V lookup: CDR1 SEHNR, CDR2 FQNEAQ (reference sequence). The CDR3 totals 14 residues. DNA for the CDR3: TGTGCCAGCAGCTTAGGTGGGGCCCTTTATGGCTACACCTTC. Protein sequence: CASSLGGALYGYTF. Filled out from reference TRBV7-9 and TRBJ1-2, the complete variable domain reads DTGVSQNPRHKITKRGQNVTFRCDPISEHNRLYWYRQTLGQGPEFLTYFQNEAQLEKSRLLSDRFSAERPKGSFSTLEIQRTEQGDSAMYLCASSLGGALYGYTFGSGTRLTVV.

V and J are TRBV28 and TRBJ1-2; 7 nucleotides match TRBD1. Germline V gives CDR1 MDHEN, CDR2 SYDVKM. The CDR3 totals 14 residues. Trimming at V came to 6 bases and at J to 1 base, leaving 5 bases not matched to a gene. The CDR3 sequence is CASSRGQFNYGYTF. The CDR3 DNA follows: TGTGCCAGCAGCCGGGGACAGTTTAACTATGGCTACACCTTC.

CDR3 in DNA: TGTGCCACTCGACAGGCTATTAACTATGGCTACACCTTC. Protein sequence: CATRQAINYGYTF. The V gene is TRBV27, the J gene TRBJ1-2, with D possibly being TRBD1 (6 bases). The V and J ends lost 10 bases and 1 base respectively, with 13 bases between them. From germline, CDR1 is MNHEY and CDR2 SMNVEV (reference sequence). This CDR3 spans 13 amino acids.

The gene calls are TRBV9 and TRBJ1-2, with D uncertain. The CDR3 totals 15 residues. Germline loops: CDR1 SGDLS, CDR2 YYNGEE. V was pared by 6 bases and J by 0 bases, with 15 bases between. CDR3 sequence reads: CASTRATPANYGYTF. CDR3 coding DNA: TGTGCCAGCACCCGGGCCACGCCGGCTAACTATGGCTACACCTTC. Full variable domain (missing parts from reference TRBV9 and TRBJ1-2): DSGVTQTPKHLITATGQRVTLRCSPRSGDLSVYWYQQSLDQGLQFLIQYYNGEERAKGNILERFSAQQFPDLHSELNLSSLELGDSALYFCASTRATPANYGYTFGSGTRLTVV.